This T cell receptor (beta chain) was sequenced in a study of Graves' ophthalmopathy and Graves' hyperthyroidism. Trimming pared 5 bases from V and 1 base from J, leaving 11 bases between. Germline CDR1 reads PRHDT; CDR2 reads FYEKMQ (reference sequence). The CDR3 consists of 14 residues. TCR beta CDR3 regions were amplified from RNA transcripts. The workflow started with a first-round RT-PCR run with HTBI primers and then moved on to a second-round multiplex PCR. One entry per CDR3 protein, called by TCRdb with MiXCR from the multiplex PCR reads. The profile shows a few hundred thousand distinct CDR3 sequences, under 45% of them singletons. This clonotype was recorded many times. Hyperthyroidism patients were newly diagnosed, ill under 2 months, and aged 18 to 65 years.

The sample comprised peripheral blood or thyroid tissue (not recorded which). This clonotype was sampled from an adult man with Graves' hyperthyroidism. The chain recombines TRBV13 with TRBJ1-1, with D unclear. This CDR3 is CASSDDSQNTEAFF. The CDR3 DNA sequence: TGTGCCAGCAGCGATGACTCGCAGAACACTGAAGCTTTCTTT.